This T cell receptor (beta chain) was sequenced for a study of blood T cell repertoires in COVID-19. Overall study: Collection of acute and convalescent COVID-19 samples took place in the United States, Italy and Spain. The cDNA or gDNA used as material had been derived from T cells, B-cell-depleted T cells, or PBMCs.

The V gene's germline CDR1 is LGHDT and CDR2 YNNKEL (reference sequence). The ends were cut back, 3 bases at V and 7 bases at J, with 6 bases in the middle. The CDR3 runs 12 residues. In the original processing: It was from reference gene primer amplification that nucleated cell counts were estimated. The repertoire was sequenced with immunoSEQ multiplex PCR; TCRdb's copy has only in-frame clones and lacks some. V and J calls and clone size come straight from that table; D and trimming were deduced from the DNA. The data show some 87,000 clones, around 80% seen once. The J gene is TRBJ2-2, the V gene TRBV3-1 (or the pseudogene TRBV3-2); tentatively, D is TRBD1 (5 bases). Sequenced sample: peripheral blood. The receptor was derived from a human donor in a cohort sampled during active COVID-19. The DNA for the CDR3 is TGTGCCAGCAGCCACAGGGACGGGGAGCTGTTTTTT. Its translation is CASSHRDGELFF.